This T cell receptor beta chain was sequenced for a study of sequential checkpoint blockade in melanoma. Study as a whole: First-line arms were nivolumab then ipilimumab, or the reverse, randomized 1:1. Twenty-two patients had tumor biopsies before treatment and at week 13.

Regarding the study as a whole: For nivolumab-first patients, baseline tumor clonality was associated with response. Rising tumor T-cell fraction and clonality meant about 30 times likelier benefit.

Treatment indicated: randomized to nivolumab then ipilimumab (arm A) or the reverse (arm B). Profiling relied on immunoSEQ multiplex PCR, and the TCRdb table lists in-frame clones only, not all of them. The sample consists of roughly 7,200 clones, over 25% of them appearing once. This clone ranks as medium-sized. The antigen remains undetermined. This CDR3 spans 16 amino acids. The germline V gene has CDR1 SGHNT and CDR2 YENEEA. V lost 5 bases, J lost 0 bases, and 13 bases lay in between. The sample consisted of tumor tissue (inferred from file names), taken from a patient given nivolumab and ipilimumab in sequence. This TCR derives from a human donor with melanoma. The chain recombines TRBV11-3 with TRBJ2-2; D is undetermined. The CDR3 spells CASSLGSISNTGELFF. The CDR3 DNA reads TGTGCCAGCAGCCTAGGGTCCATTTCGAACACCGGGGAGCTGTTTTTT.